These 29 T cell receptor beta chains share one sample of origin, sequenced in a study of CD8+CD57+ T cells in acquired aplastic anemia. Patients picked for sequencing had shown CD8+CD57+ cell expansion detected by flow cytometry. Researchers used genomic DNA as the template to profile TCR beta VDJ and CDR3. TCRdb independently ran MiXCR on the reads; one entry per CDR3 protein. The data show 100,000 to 150,000 distinct CDR3 sequences, with roughly 40% seen just once and approximately 2.6% held by the top ten. Source material: sorted CD4+, CD8+, or CD8+CD57+ T cells (not recorded which) from PBMCs. The receptors were sampled from a human donor with aplastic anemia.

The chain links TRBV3-1 to TRBJ1-6; D gene ambiguous. Germline values: CDR1 LGHDT, CDR2 YNNKEL (reference sequence). The ends were cut back, 0 bases at V and 5 bases at J, with 26 bases in the middle. The CDR3 is 21 residues long. The CDR3 nucleotides read TGTGCCAGCAGCCAAGAAGATGAATTTAGGAACCTTACCGCCAATAATTCACCCCTCCACTTT. This encodes CASSQEDEFRNLTANNSPLHF. The whole variable domain, filled in from reference TRBV3-1 and TRBJ1-6, reads DTAVSQTPKYLVTQMGNDKSIKCEQNLGHDTMYWYKQDSKKFLKIMFSYNNKELIINETVPNRFSPKSPDKAHLNLHINSLELGDSAVYFCASSQEDEFRNLTANNSPLHFGNGTRLTVT.

The chain employs TRBV6-5 and TRBJ1-1; D is undetermined. The CDR3 runs 18 residues. The V end was cut by 0 bases, the J end by 0 bases, with 17 bases between. Germline loops: CDR1 MNHEY, CDR2 SVGAGI. This CDR3 is CASSYSKLRRALNTEAFF. CDR3 bases: TGTGCCAGCAGTTACTCGAAGTTAAGAAGGGCCCTGAACACTGAAGCTTTCTTT.

This clonotype was seen repeatedly, ten times or more. The rearrangement joins TRBV20-1 to TRBJ2-1; 13 bases match TRBD2. Per the germline V gene, CDR1 is DFQATT and CDR2 is SNEGSKA (reference sequence). The CDR3 is 14 amino acids. V shed 3 bases and J 7 bases; nucleotides not matched to a gene: 3. In nucleotides, the CDR3 is TGCAGTGCTAGGGGGACTAGCGGGGTGAATGAGCAGTTCTTC. Translating gives CSARGTSGVNEQFF.

This clonotype was counted many times. This chain joins TRBV7-9 and TRBJ1-4; D unresolved. Trimming shortened V by 1 base and J by 8 bases, and 5 bases separated the two germline ends. CDR3 size: 12 residues. Germline assignment: CDR1 SEHNR and CDR2 FQNEAQ (reference sequence). CDR3 in DNA: TGTGCCAGCAGCTTAGTCGAGGAAAAACTGTTTTTT. It specifies CASSLVEEKLFF.

The sample holds many counts of this clonotype. The chain couples TRBV7-9 to TRBJ1-4; D gene unclear. CDR3 length: 11 amino acids. The V gene's germline CDR1 is SEHNR and CDR2 FQNEAQ (reference sequence). V lost 5 bases to trimming and J lost 8 bases, with 6 bases between them. The CDR3 is CASSLSEKLFF. Written as DNA, the CDR3 is TGTGCCAGCAGCCTGAGCGAAAAACTGTTTTTT.

The count of this clonotype is one. The chain uses TRBV19 and TRBJ1-2; D remains unclear. The CDR3 is made up of 13 amino acids. Trimming cost V 0 bases and J 3 bases, with 5 bases left between them. Germline CDR1 LNHDA, CDR2 SQIVND (reference sequence). CDR3 sequence (DNA): TGTGCCAGTAGTATAGACAGATACTATGGCTACACCTTC. Translating it yields CASSIDRYYGYTF.

Notes on this clonotype: Possible read error: a much larger clone is one base away. The chain combines TRBV12-3 or TRBV12-4 with TRBJ1-1; D gene unclear. The CDR3 consists of 13 residues. V was shortened by 6 bases and J by 3 bases, with 11 bases between the two germline ends. The CDR3 loop is CASRSRAHTEAFF. In DNA form, the CDR3 reads TGTGCCAGCAGGTCGAGGGCTCACACTGAAGCTTTCTTT.

This clonotype occurred many times. V is TRBV20-1 and J is TRBJ1-1; the D is unclear. Germline CDR1 DFQATT, CDR2 SNEGSKA (reference sequence). This CDR3 contains 11 residues. V lost 0 bases and J 5 bases, leaving 4 bases between the germline ends. CDR3 sequence (DNA): TGCAGTGCTAGAGATTCGACTGAAGCTTTCTTT. It specifies CSARDSTEAFF.

This clonotype has a count of ten or more. V usage is TRBV19 and J usage is TRBJ1-5; D not resolved. The CDR3 is 16 residues long. Germline assignment: CDR1 LNHDA and CDR2 SQIVND (reference sequence). V was clipped by 2 bases and J by 5 bases, with 16 bases between them. The DNA for the CDR3 is TGTGCCAGTAGTATAATGGCCGGATTACTATATCAGCCCCAGCATTTT. Encoded protein: CASSIMAGLLYQPQHF.

In its sample, this clonotype was seen many times. This chain's CDR3 is CASSLRQGSYEQYF. The CDR3 coding sequence is TGTGCCAGCAGTTTGAGGCAGGGATCCTACGAGCAGTACTTC. The V and J genes are TRBV12-3 or TRBV12-4 and TRBJ2-7; maybe TRBD1 (5 bases). This CDR3 region has 14 residues. V dropped 3 bases and J dropped 1 base, with 10 bases sitting between them.

This clonotype has ten or more counts. This chain connects TRBV6-1 to TRBJ2-6; 9 bases line up with TRBD1. The CDR3 contains 18 residues. The germline gives CDR1 MNHNS, CDR2 SASEGT. V was clipped by 5 bases and J by 0 bases; unmatched bases: 8. CDR3 sequence reads: CASSPRTGAHSGANVLTF. DNA for the CDR3: TGTGCCAGCAGTCCTCGGACAGGGGCACACTCTGGGGCCAACGTCCTGACTTTC.

This clonotype was observed at least ten times. The rearrangement joins TRBV29-1 to TRBJ2-5, with TRBD2 matching 7 bases. The trim removed 3 bases at V and 5 bases at J, leaving 9 bases unmatched. Looked up from germline, CDR1 is SQVTM and CDR2 is ANQGSEA. The CDR3 runs to 14 residues. CDR3 coding DNA: TGCAGCGTTGATGGGGCGGGGGTTCGGGAGACCCAGTACTTC. As protein: CSVDGAGVRETQYF.

V is TRBV6-1 and J is TRBJ1-1; possibly TRBD1 for D (5 bases). Germline V lookup: CDR1 MNHNS, CDR2 SASEGT. The CDR3 extends over 17 amino acids. V was shortened by 6 bases and J by 5 bases, with 25 bases between the two germline ends. The CDR3 DNA sequence: TGTGCCAGCAGCCCACCCTCAGGCAGGGCGGGGAGTACTGAAGCTTTCTTT. It is translated as CASSPPSGRAGSTEAFF.

The J gene is TRBJ1-4, the V gene TRBV15; D not resolved. With 4 bases removed from V and 5 bases from J, the gap between germline ends came to 14 bases. Germline loops: CDR1 LNHNV, CDR2 YYDKDF (reference sequence). The length of the CDR3 is 15 residues. CDR3 loop: CATSNADTNNEKLFF. In nucleotides, the CDR3 is TGTGCCACCAGCAACGCTGACACTAACAATGAAAAACTGTTTTTT.

The V and J genes are TRBV18 and TRBJ2-7; D may match TRBD1 or TRBD2 (7 bases each). CDR1 KGHSH and CDR2 LQKENI come from the germline V gene. The CDR3 loop spans 13 amino acids. V lost 3 bases, J lost 6 bases, and 12 bases lay in between. The CDR3 DNA follows: TGTGCCAGCTCACCGGGAGGGGGCTCCGAGCAGTACGTC. Its protein product is CASSPGGGSEQYV.

Many counts were recorded for this clonotype. V usage is TRBV20-1 and J usage is TRBJ1-5; weak D call: TRBD1 (6 bases). V lost 4 bases and J lost 3, with 22 bases in between. The CDR3 totals 17 residues. Germline CDR1 reads DFQATT; CDR2 reads SNEGSKA (reference sequence). The CDR3 protein is CSANPRRSGQINQPQHF. The CDR3 DNA is TGCAGTGCTAACCCCAGACGATCGGGACAAATCAATCAGCCCCAGCATTTT.

The chain recombines TRBV25-1 with TRBJ2-7; D is uncertain. Germline V gives CDR1 MGHDK, CDR2 SYGVNS. CDR3 length equals 16 residues. V lost 2 bases and J 2 bases, leaving 16 bases between the germline ends. In DNA form, the CDR3 reads TGTGCCAGCAGTGAAATGTCCCCAGGATCTCCCTACGAGCAGTACTTC. Residues: CASSEMSPGSPYEQYF.

The rearrangement uses TRBV5-4 and TRBJ1-1; TRBD1 matches at 9 bases. In germline, CDR1 is SGHNT, CDR2 YYREEE (reference sequence). The CDR3 totals 17 residues. V gave up 4 bases and J gave up 4 bases; unmatched junction bases: 14. The DNA of the CDR3 is TGTGCCAGCAGCCTGGAGGGACAGGGTTTAGGGGGCACTGAAGCTTTCTTT. Translating it yields CASSLEGQGLGGTEAFF.

The chain couples TRBV29-1 to TRBJ2-5; the match to TRBD2 covers 12 bases. V lost 3 bases, J lost 5 bases, and 7 bases stayed unmatched. The CDR3 runs to 15 residues. CDR1 is SQVTM and CDR2 is ANQGSEA in the germline V gene. The CDR3 sequence: CSVDASGRAGETQYF. The CDR3 region has the DNA TGCAGCGTTGACGCTAGCGGGAGGGCCGGTGAGACCCAGTACTTC.

The table lists this clonotype with many counts. This chain connects TRBV20-1 to TRBJ2-1; D remains ambiguous. The germline gives CDR1 DFQATT, CDR2 SNEGSKA (reference sequence). V was trimmed by 3 bases and J by 2 bases, leaving 14 bases between them. CDR3 length equals 15 residues. CDR3 sequence: CSARIEGGPYNEQFF. In nucleotides, the CDR3 is TGCAGTGCTAGGATCGAAGGTGGGCCCTACAATGAGCAGTTCTTC.

There are many counts of this clonotype. This chain links TRBV7-9 with TRBJ2-5, with 11 bases fitting TRBD1. With V trimmed by 11 bases and J by 5 bases, 4 bases remained unmatched. Germline CDR1 and CDR2: SEHNR and FQNEAQ (reference sequence). The CDR3 loop spans 12 amino acids. The CDR3 region has the DNA TGTGCCGGAGGGACAGGGGGGGAGACCCAGTACTTC. Amino acid sequence: CAGGTGGETQYF.

This clonotype was recorded many times. The V call is TRBV15, the J call TRBJ2-2; possibly TRBD1 or TRBD2 for D (6 bases each). From germline, CDR1 is LNHNV and CDR2 YYDKDF (reference sequence). V was pared by 7 bases and J by 2 bases, with 14 bases between. The CDR3 is made up of 15 amino acids. CDR3 sequence (DNA): TGTGCCACCACCCAAGGGGGGCCCAACACCGGGGAGCTGTTTTTT. Encoded protein: CATTQGGPNTGELFF.

Ten or more counts support this clonotype. The chain joins TRBV14 to TRBJ1-4; unclear D gene. CDR3 length equals 12 residues. Germline V gives CDR1 SGHDN, CDR2 FVKESK. V was clipped by 4 bases and J by 10 bases, with 10 bases between them. The CDR3 spells CASSPIMGKLFF. The DNA for the CDR3 is TGTGCCAGCAGCCCTATAATGGGAAAACTGTTTTTT.

In its sample, this clonotype was seen many times. The chain combines TRBV19 with TRBJ2-6, with D perhaps matching TRBD1 (5 bases). The CDR3 extends over 18 amino acids. CDR1 and CDR2 from the germline V gene are LNHDA and SQIVND (reference sequence). The V end was cut by 1 base, the J end by 4 bases, with 17 bases between. CDR3 DNA sequence: TGTGCCAGTAGTATAGTGGGTCAGGGATACTCCGGGGCCAACGTCCTGACTTTC. This translates into CASSIVGQGYSGANVLTF. Filled out from reference TRBV19 and TRBJ2-6, the complete variable domain reads DGGITQSPKYLFRKEGQNVTLSCEQNLNHDAMYWYRQDPGQGLRLIYYSQIVNDFQKGDIAEGYSVSREKKESFPLTVTSAQKNPTAFYLCASSIVGQGYSGANVLTFGAGSRLTVL.

This sequence joins TRBV12-3 or TRBV12-4 and TRBJ1-2; the D is unclear. This CDR3 region has 13 residues. V was trimmed by 6 bases and J by 8 bases, leaving 16 bases between them. DNA of the CDR3: TGTGCCAGCAGCGTTGGTCCTGGGAGGGGCTACACCTTC. Amino acid sequence: CASSVGPGRGYTF.

The sample holds many counts of this clonotype. The chain recombines TRBV4-3 with TRBJ1-1; TRBD1 aligns across 7 bases. J gave up 8 bases and V 3 bases, and 9 bases lay outside the gene matches. The CDR3 extends over 14 amino acids. Per germline, CDR1 LGHNA and CDR2 YSLEER. Here the CDR3 DNA reads TGCGCCAGCAGCCACCCTGGGACAGTAAGGGAAGCTTTCTTT. It translates to CASSHPGTVREAFF.

At least ten counts were recorded for this clonotype. This chain links TRBV20-1 with TRBJ2-1, with no clear D. The CDR3 runs 13 residues. Trimming took 1 base from V and 7 from J, leaving 11 bases between them. Germline CDR1 and CDR2: DFQATT and SNEGSKA (reference sequence). The DNA of the CDR3 is TGCAGTGCTAGAGGACCAGTTAGGAATGAGCAGTTCTTC. It is translated as CSARGPVRNEQFF.

The chain has TRBV19 and TRBJ1-5; maybe TRBD1 (5 bases). The CDR3 spans 13 residues. CDR1 LNHDA and CDR2 SQIVND come from the germline V gene (reference sequence). Deletions cut 5 bases from V and 6 bases from J, with 11 bases between. CDR3 loop: CASSVAGVQPQHF. CDR3 DNA: TGTGCCAGTAGTGTGGCGGGGGTTCAGCCCCAGCATTTT.

This clonotype was counted between two and nine times. The chain carries TRBV30 and TRBJ1-4, with D possibly being TRBD1 (5 bases). This CDR3 has 18 amino acids. Germline V gene data show CDR1 as GTSNPN and CDR2 as SVGIG (reference sequence). V lost 0 bases and J lost 1, with 18 bases in between. The CDR3 region is CAWSVRRGAGGTNEKLFF. In DNA form, the CDR3 reads TGTGCCTGGAGTGTACGCCGAGGGGCTGGAGGAACTAATGAAAAACTGTTTTTT.